This T cell receptor (beta chain) came from a study of T cell responses to AZD1222 COVID-19 vaccine. The assay was immunoSEQ multiplex PCR, and TCRdb's table has in-frame clones only and misses some. The data show 130,000 to 150,000 clones, with roughly 91% seen just once and 1.5% to 2% held by the top ten. Notes on the study in general: Samples come after the peak T cell response, not at day 14. The donors showed a predominance of white British ancestry and of females, with possible underestimation of clonal diversity. The span of vaccine-associated CD4 TCRs extended across spike, with dominance at 160-218 and 743-854. The study identified only six AZD1222 recipients as seropositive at baseline.

V lost 6 bases, J lost 7 bases, and 10 bases stayed unmatched. The CDR3 consists of 16 residues. Germline lookup yields CDR1 ENHRY and CDR2 SYGVKD. In regard to this clone: Its antigen is not identified.

Material: peripheral blood, obtained on day 0 of AZD1222 vaccination. This rearrangement joins TRBV10-3 to TRBJ2-1; 12 bases align to TRBD1. This TCR derives from an adult in good health. The CDR3 sequence: CAISEGQGAGKNEQFF. The CDR3 DNA sequence: TGTGCCATCAGCGAGGGACAGGGGGCTGGGAAAAATGAGCAGTTCTTC.